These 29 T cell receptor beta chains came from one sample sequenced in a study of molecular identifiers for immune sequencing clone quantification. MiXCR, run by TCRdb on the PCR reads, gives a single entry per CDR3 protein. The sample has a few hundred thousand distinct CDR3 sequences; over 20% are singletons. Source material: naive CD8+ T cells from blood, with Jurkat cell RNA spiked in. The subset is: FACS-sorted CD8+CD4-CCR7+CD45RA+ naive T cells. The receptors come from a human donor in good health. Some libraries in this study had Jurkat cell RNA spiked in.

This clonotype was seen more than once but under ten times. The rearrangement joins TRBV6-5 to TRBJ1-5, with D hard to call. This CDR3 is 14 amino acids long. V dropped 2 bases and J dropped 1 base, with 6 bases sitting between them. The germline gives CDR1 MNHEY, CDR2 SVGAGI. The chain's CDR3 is CASSYTSSNQPQHF. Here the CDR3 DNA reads TGTGCCAGCAGTTACACCTCCAGCAATCAGCCCCAGCATTTT.

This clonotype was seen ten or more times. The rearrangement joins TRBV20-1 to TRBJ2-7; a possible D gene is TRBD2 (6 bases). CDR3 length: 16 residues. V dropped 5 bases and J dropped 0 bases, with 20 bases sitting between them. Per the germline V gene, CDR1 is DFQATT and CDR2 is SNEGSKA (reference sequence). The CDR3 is CSASPGAVGSSYEQYF. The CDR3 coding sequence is TGCAGTGCTTCCCCGGGAGCAGTAGGGAGCTCCTACGAGCAGTACTTC.

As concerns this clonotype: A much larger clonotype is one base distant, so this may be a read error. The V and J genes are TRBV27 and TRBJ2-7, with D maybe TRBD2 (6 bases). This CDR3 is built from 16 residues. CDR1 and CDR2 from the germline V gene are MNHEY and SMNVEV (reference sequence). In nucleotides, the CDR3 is TGTGCCAGCAGTCTATCTAGCAGGAGGGCCGGGTACGAGCAGTACTTC. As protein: CASSLSSRRAGYEQYF.

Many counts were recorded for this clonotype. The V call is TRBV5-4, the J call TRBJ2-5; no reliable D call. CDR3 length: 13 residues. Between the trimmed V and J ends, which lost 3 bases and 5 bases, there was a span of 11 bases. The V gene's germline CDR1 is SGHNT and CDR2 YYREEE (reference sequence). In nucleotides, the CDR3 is TGTGCCAGCAGCTACCATCCGGCGGAGACCCAGTACTTC. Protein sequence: CASSYHPAETQYF.

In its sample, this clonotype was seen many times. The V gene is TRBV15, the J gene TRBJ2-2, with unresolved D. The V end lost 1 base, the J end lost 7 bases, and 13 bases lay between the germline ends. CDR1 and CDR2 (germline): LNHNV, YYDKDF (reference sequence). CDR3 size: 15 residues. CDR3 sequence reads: CATSRGQEGNGELFF. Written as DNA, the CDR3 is TGTGCCACCAGCAGAGGACAAGAAGGAAACGGGGAGCTGTTTTTT.

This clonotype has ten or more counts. CDR3 sequence (DNA): TGTGCCAGCAGCTTCACAGGCCAAGAGACCCAGTACTTC. Amino acids: CASSFTGQETQYF. This chain joins TRBV5-4 and TRBJ2-5; the D gene is possibly TRBD1 (5 bases). With 2 bases removed from V and 1 base from J, the gap between germline ends came to 6 bases. The CDR3 loop spans 13 amino acids. Germline loops: CDR1 SGHNT, CDR2 YYREEE (reference sequence).

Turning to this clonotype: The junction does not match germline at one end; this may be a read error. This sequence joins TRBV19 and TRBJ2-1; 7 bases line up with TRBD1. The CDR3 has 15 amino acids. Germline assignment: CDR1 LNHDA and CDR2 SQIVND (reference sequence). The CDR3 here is CASSEGTVSYSEQFF. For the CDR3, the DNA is TGTGCCAGTAGCGAGGGGACAGTTTCCTACAGTGAGCAGTTCTTC.

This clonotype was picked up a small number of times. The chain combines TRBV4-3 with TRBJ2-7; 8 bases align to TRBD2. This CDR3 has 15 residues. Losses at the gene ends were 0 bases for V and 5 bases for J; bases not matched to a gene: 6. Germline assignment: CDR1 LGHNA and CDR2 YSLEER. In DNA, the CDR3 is TGCGCCAGCAGCCAAGATCATCCGGGAGGGAACGAGCAGTACTTC. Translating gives CASSQDHPGGNEQYF.

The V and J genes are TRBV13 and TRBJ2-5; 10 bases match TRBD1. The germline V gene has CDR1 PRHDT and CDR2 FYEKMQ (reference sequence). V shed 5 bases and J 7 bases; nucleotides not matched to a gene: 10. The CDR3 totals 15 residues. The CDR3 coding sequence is TGTGCCAGCAGCCCAGCGGGACAGGGGACGGGGACCCAGTACTTC. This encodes CASSPAGQGTGTQYF.

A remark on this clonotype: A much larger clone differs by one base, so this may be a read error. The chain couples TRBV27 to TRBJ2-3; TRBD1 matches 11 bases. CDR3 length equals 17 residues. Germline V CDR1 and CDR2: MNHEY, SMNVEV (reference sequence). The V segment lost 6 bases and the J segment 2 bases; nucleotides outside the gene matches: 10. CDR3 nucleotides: TGTGCCAGCAGCCTCGTCCGGACAGGGGGCTCCACAGATACGCAGTATTTT. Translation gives CASSLVRTGGSTDTQYF.

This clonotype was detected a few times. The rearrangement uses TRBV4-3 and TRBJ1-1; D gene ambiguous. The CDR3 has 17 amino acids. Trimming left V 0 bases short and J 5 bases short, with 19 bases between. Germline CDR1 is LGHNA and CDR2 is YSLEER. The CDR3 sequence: CASSQDLSSYGWTEAFF. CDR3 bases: TGCGCCAGCAGCCAAGATCTCTCCAGTTACGGGTGGACTGAAGCTTTCTTT.

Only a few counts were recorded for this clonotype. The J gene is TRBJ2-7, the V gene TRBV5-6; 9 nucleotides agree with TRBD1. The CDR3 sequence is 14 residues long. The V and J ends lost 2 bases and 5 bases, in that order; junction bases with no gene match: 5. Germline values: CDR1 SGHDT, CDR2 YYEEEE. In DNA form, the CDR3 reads TGTGCCAGCAGCTTCGGGACAGGGTTCCACGAGCAGTACTTC. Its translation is CASSFGTGFHEQYF.

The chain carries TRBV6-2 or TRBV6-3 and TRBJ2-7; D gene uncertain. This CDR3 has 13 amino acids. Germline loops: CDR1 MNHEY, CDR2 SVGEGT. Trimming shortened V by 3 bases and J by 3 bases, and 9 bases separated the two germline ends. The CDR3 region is CASSYVRNYEQYF. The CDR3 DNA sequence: TGTGCCAGCAGTTATGTCAGGAACTACGAGCAGTACTTC.

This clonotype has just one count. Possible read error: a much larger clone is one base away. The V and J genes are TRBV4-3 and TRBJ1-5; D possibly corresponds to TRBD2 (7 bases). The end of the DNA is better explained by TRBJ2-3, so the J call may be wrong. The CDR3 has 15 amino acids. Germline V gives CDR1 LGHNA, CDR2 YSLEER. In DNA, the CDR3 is TGCGCCAGCAGCCAAGACGCGGGGGCGGACCAGCCCCAGTATTTT. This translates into CASSQDAGADQPQYF.

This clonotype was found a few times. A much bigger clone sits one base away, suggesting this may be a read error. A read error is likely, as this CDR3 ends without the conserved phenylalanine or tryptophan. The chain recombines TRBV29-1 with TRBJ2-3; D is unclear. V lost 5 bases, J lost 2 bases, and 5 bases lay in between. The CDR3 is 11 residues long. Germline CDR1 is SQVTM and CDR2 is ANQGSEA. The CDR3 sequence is CSVPTTDTQYL. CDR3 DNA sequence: TGCAGCGTTCCAACCACAGATACGCAGTATCTT.

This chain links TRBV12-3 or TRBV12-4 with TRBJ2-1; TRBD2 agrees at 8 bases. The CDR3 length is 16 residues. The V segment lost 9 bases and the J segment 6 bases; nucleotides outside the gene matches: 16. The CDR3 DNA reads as TGTGCCAGTCTGACAAGGGACGGGGGGGCAGTCAATGAGCAGTTCTTC. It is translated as CASLTRDGGAVNEQFF.

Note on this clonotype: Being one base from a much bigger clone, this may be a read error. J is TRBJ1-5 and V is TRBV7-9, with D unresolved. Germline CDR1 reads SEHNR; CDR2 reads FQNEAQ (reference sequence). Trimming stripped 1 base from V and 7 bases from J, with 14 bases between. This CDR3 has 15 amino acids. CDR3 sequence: CASSLESGEGQPQHF. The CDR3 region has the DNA TGTGCCAGCAGCTTAGAGTCAGGAGAGGGACAGCCCCAGCATTTT.

The CDR3 reads CASSGGREEPMEQYF. As DNA, the CDR3 is TGTGCCAGCAGCGGAGGGAGGGAGGAGCCGATGGAGCAGTACTTC. The chain is built from TRBV12-3 or TRBV12-4 and TRBJ2-7; 7 bases fit TRBD2. V was pared by 6 bases and J by 7 bases, with 15 bases of the junction left unmatched. The CDR3 extends over 15 amino acids.

The CDR3 is CASSSGGHFQETQYF. Written as DNA, the CDR3 is TGTGCCAGCAGCTCCGGGGGACACTTCCAAGAGACCCAGTACTTC. J is TRBJ2-5 and V is TRBV11-2; either TRBD1 or TRBD2 may supply D (6 bases each). Per the germline V gene, CDR1 is SGHAT and CDR2 is FQNNGV. Trimming removed 4 bases at V and 1 base at J, with 13 bases between. The CDR3 length is 15 residues.

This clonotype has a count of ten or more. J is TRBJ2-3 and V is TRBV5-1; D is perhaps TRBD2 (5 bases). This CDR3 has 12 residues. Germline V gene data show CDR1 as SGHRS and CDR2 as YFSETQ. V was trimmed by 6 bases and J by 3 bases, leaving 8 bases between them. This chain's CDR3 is CASIGKTDTQYF. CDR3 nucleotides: TGCGCCAGCATCGGGAAGACAGATACGCAGTATTTT.

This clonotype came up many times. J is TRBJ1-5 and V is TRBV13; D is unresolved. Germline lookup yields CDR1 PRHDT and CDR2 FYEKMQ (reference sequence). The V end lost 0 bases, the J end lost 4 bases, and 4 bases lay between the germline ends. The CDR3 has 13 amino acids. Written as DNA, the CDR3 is TGTGCCAGCAGCTTAGGCCTGAATCAGCCCCAGCATTTT. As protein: CASSLGLNQPQHF.

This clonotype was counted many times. The CDR3 coding sequence is TGCAGCGTTGTAACTCGACTGAACACTGAAGCTTTCTTT. Translated, it gives CSVVTRLNTEAFF. The chain employs TRBV29-1 and TRBJ1-1; D uncertain. This CDR3 is 13 amino acids long. The germline V and J ends were trimmed by 4 bases and 0 bases, with 9 bases remaining between them. Germline loops: CDR1 SQVTM, CDR2 ANQGSEA.

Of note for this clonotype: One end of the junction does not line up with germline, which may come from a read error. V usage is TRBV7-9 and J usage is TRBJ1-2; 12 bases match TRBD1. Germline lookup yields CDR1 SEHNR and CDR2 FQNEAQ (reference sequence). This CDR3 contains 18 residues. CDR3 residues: CASSFVPGQGAGNYGCTF. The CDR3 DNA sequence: TGTGCCAGCAGCTTCGTCCCGGGACAGGGGGCTGGTAACTATGGCTGCACCTTC.

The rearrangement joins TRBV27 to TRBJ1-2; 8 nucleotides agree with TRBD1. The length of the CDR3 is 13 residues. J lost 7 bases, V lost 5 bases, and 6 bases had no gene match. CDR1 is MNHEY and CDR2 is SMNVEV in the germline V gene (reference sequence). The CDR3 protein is CASSPGTGLGYTF. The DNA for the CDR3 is TGTGCCAGCAGTCCAGGGACAGGCCTTGGCTACACCTTC.

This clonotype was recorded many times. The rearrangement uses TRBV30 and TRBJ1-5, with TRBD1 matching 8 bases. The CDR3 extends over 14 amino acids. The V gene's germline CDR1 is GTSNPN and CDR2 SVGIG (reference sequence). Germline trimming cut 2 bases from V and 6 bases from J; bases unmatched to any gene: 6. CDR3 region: CAWSPGQGSQPQHF. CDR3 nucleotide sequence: TGTGCCTGGAGTCCCGGACAGGGTTCTCAGCCCCAGCATTTT. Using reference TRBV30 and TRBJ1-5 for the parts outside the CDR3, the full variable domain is SQTIHQWPATLVQPVGSPLSLECTVEGTSNPNLYWYRQAAGRGLQLLFYSVGIGQISSEVPQNLSASRPQDRQFILSSKKLLLSDSGFYLCAWSPGQGSQPQHFGDGTRLSIL.

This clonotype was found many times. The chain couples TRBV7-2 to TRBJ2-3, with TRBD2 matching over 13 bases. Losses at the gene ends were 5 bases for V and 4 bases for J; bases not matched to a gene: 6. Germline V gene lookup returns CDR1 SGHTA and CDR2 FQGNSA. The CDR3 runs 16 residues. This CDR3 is CASSPRGLAGPDTQYF. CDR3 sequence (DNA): TGTGCCAGCAGCCCCCGGGGACTAGCGGGGCCAGATACGCAGTATTTT.

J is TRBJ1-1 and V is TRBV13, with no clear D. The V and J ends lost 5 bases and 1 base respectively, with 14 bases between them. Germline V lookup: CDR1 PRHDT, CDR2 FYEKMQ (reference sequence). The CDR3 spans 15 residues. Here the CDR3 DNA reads TGTGCCAGCAGCCCTTCCACCGGCTGGAACACTGAAGCTTTCTTT. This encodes CASSPSTGWNTEAFF.

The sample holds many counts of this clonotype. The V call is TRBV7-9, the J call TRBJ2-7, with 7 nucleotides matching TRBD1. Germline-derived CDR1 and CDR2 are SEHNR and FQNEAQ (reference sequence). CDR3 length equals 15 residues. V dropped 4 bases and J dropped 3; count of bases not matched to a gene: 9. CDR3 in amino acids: CASSSWDSPVYEQYF. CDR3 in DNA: TGTGCCAGCAGCTCCTGGGACAGCCCCGTCTACGAGCAGTACTTC. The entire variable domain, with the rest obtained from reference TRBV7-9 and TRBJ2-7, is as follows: DTGVSQNPRHKITKRGQNVTFRCDPISEHNRLYWYRQTLGQGPEFLTYFQNEAQLEKSRLLSDRFSAERPKGSFSTLEIQRTEQGDSAMYLCASSSWDSPVYEQYFGPGTRLTVT.

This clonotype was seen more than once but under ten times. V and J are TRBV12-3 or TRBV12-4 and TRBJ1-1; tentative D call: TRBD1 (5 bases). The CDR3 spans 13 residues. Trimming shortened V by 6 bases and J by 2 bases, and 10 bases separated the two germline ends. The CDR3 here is CASRLTENTEAFF. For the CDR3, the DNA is TGTGCCAGCAGGCTGACAGAAAACACTGAAGCTTTCTTT.